This TCR beta chain was documented in a study of cytotoxic CD8 clonotypes in ibrutinib-treated CLL. Trimming took 3 bases from V and 0 from J, leaving 8 bases between them. CDR1 and CDR2 (germline): SGHDT, YYEEEE. The CDR3 is 14 amino acids. TCRdb's copy holds only in-frame clones and misses some; the assay was immunoSEQ multiplex PCR. The table lists approximately 210,000 clones, about 72% of them singletons. This chain links TRBV5-6 with TRBJ2-3, with D possibly being TRBD1 (5 bases). This receptor was taken from a human donor with chronic lymphocytic leukemia. Here the sequenced sample was PBMCs, taken after 24 months of ibrutinib treatment. CDR3 sequence: CASSSDRSTDTQYF. In DNA, the CDR3 is TGTGCCAGCAGCTCAGACAGAAGCACAGATACGCAGTATTTT. Combining the CDR3 with reference TRBV5-6 and TRBJ2-3 gives the whole variable domain DAGVTQSPTHLIKTRGQQVTLRCSPKSGHDTVSWYQQALGQGPQFIFQYYEEEERQRGNFPDRFSGHQFPNYSSELNVNALLLGDSALYLCASSSDRSTDTQYFGPGTRLTVL.